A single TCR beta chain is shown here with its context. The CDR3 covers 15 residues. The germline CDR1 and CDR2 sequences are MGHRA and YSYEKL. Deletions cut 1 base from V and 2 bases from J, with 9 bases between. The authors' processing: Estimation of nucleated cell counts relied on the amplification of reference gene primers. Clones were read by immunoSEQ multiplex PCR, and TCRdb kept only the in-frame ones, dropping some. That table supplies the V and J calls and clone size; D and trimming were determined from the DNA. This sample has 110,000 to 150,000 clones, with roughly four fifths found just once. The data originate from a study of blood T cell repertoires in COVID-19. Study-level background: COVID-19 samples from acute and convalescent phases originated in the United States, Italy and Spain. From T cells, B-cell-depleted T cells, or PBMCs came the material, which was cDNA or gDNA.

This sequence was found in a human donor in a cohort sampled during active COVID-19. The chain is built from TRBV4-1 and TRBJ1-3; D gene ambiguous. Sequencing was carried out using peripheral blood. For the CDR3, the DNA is TGCGCCAGCAGCCAAGTAAGAGGGACTGGAAACACCATATATTTT. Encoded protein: CASSQVRGTGNTIYF.